This record looks at one T cell receptor beta chain sequence and its context. At one end, the junction sequence differs from germline, possibly due to a read error. Patients in Seattle were enrolled during active infection, then followed longitudinally. This CDR3 region has 12 residues. Germline CDR1 is LGHDT and CDR2 is YNNKEL (reference sequence). In the source study's methods: Reference gene primer amplification yielded estimated nucleated cell counts. Profiled with immunoSEQ multiplex PCR; TCRdb holds only in-frame clones, not every one. V, J and clone size were drawn from that table, and D and trimming were deduced from the DNA. The table has over 250,000 clones, over 80% seen once; the top ten hold roughly 6.3%. The sample comes from a study of blood T cell repertoires in COVID-19. Study-level information: Donors in the United States, Italy and Spain gave samples during acute or convalescent COVID-19.

This sequence originates from a woman aged 50 to 60 with COVID-19, enrolled during active disease. Material for sequencing was peripheral blood. The chain combines TRBV3-1 (or the pseudogene TRBV3-2) with TRBJ2-7; D is possibly TRBD1 (6 bases). The chain's CDR3 is CARRGEVYEQYF. In nucleotides, the CDR3 is TGTGCCCGCAGGGGAGAGGTCTACGAGCAGTACTTC.